These 4 T cell receptor beta chains were all obtained from the same sample, sequenced in a study of blood T cell repertoires in COVID-19. Repertoires were generated with immunoSEQ multiplex PCR, while TCRdb's copy carries only in-frame clones and drops some. The sample carries about 170,000 clones, approximately 79% recorded once. Sequences were obtained from PBMCs or T cells enriched from blood (not recorded which). All receptors derive from a woman aged 70-85 years in a cohort exposed to, infected with or recovered from COVID-19 (not recorded which).

The V call is TRBV5-1, the J call TRBJ1-3, with a weak D call TRBD1 (6 bases). There are 15 residues in the CDR3. Trimming pared 7 bases from V and 0 bases from J, leaving 14 bases between. Germline V lookup: CDR1 SGHRS, CDR2 YFSETQ. CDR3 in amino acids: CASGTTGTSGNTIYF. The CDR3 nucleotides are TGCGCCAGCGGTACCACAGGGACCTCTGGAAACACCATATATTTT.

This clone was detected only a few times. The chain uses TRBV3-1 (or the pseudogene TRBV3-2) and TRBJ1-6, with 7 nucleotides matching TRBD1. With V trimmed by 4 bases and J by 7 bases, 4 bases remained unmatched. Germline V gives CDR1 LGHDT, CDR2 YNNKEL (reference sequence). The CDR3 spans 14 residues. CDR3 sequence: CASSPGQINSPLHF. In DNA form, the CDR3 reads TGTGCCAGCAGCCCGGGACAGATAAATTCACCCCTCCACTTT.

The CDR3 region is CASSPSLAYEQYF. The CDR3 DNA reads as TGTGCCAGCAGCCCCTCCCTCGCCTACGAGCAGTACTTC. V gene TRBV3-1 (or the pseudogene TRBV3-2) combines with J gene TRBJ2-7; unclear D gene. The CDR3 extends over 13 amino acids. Trimming stripped 4 bases from V and 2 bases from J, with 9 bases between. The germline gives CDR1 LGHDT, CDR2 YNNKEL (reference sequence).

V gene TRBV7-9 combines with J gene TRBJ2-3, with 8 nucleotides matching TRBD2. J lost 14 bases, V lost 3 bases, and 13 bases had no gene match. The CDR3 contains 14 residues. In germline, CDR1 is SEHNR, CDR2 FQNEAQ (reference sequence). DNA of the CDR3: TGTGCCAGCAGCTTCTCCGGGAGGGCCGTGGGGACGTATTTT. Translated: CASSFSGRAVGTYF.